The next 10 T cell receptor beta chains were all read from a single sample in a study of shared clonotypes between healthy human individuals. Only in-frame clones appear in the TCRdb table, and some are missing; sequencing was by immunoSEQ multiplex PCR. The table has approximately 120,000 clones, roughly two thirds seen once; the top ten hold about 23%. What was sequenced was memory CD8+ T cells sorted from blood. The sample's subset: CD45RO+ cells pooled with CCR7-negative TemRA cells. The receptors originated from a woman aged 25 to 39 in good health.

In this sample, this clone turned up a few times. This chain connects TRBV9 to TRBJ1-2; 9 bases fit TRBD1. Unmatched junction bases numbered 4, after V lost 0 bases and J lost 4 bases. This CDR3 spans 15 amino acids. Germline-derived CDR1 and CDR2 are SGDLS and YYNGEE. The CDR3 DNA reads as TGTGCCAGCAGCGTAGGCACAGGGGGCGGCTATGGCTACACCTTC. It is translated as CASSVGTGGGYGYTF.

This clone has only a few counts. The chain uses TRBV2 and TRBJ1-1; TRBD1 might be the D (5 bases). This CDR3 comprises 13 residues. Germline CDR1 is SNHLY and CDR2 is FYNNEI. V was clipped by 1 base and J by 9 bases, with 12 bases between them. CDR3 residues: CASSEGQGGKAFF. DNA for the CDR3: TGTGCCAGCAGTGAAGGGCAGGGAGGGAAAGCTTTCTTT.

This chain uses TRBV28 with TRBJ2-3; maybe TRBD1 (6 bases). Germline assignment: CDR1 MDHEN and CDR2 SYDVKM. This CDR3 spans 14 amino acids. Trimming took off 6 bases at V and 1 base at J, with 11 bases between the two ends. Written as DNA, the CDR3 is TGTGCCAGCAGGCCCGAGGGGGGCACAGATACGCAGTATTTT. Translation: CASRPEGGTDTQYF.

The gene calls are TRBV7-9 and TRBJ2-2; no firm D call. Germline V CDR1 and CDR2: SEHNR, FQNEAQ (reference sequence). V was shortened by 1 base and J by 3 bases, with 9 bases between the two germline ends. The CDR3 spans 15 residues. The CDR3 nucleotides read TGTGCCAGCAGCTTAGGGCGTGGGGACACCGGGGAGCTGTTTTTT. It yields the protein CASSLGRGDTGELFF. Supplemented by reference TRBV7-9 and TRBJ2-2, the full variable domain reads DTGVSQNPRHKITKRGQNVTFRCDPISEHNRLYWYRQTLGQGPEFLTYFQNEAQLEKSRLLSDRFSAERPKGSFSTLEIQRTEQGDSAMYLCASSLGRGDTGELFFGEGSRLTVL.

CDR3 bases: TGTGCCAGCAGTCCGGACGGCTCCTACGAGCAGTACTTC. Residues: CASSPDGSYEQYF. This sequence joins TRBV6-5 and TRBJ2-7; no firm D call. V was trimmed by 5 bases and J by 0 bases, leaving 8 bases between them. The CDR3 covers 13 residues. Per germline, CDR1 MNHEY and CDR2 SVGAGI.

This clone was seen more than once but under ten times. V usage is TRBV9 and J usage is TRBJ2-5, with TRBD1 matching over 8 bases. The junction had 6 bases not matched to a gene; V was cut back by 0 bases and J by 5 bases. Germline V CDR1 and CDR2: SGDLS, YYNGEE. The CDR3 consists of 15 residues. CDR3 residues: CASSVGTGGRETQYF. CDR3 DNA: TGTGCCAGCAGCGTAGGTACAGGGGGAAGGGAGACCCAGTACTTC.

The CDR3 coding sequence is TGTGCCAGCAGCGTCGGGACTCAGAAGGGCTACACCTTC. Residues: CASSVGTQKGYTF. The chain carries TRBV5-4 and TRBJ1-2, with D possibly matching TRBD1 (5 bases). Trimming removed 4 bases from V and 8 bases from J, with 15 bases in between. The CDR3 runs 13 residues. Germline CDR1 reads SGHNT; CDR2 reads YYREEE (reference sequence).

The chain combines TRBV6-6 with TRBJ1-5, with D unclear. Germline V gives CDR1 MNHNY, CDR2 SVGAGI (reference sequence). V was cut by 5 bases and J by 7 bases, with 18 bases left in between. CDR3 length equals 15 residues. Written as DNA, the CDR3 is TGTGCCAGCAGTCCTGGTGAACTGGGCGGCCAGCCCCAGCATTTT. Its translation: CASSPGELGGQPQHF.

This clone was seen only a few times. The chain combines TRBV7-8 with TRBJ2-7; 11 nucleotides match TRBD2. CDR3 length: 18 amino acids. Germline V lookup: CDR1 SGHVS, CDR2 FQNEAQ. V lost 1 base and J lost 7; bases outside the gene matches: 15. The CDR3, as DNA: TGTGCCAGCAGCTTAGTGTTCTGGGATACTAGCGGGAGTGGAGAGCAGTACTTC. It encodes CASSLVFWDTSGSGEQYF.

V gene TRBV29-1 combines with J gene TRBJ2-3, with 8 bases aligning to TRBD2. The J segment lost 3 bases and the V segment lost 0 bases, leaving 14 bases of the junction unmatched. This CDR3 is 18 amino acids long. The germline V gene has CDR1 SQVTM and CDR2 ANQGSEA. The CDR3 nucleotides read TGCAGCGTTGAAGAGTCCGGGAGGGCCGGGAAGCGGACAGATACGCAGTATTTT. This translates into CSVEESGRAGKRTDTQYF.